This TCR beta chain is from a study of control samples from healthy donors and cancer patients. Sequencing used immunoSEQ multiplex PCR; TCRdb keeps in-frame clones, though not all of them. The sample shows about 220,000 clones, around 94% of them seen only once. A remark on this clone: The same CDR3 can be traced to other DNA sequences in this sample.

This TCR was sampled from a man aged 45-60 years in good health. Sequenced material: blood.

In DNA, the CDR3 is TGTGCCAGCAGTGGTGACACAATGAACACTGAAGCTTTCTTT. Its translation: CASSGDTMNTEAFF. V is TRBV2 and J is TRBJ1-1; D gene ambiguous. V was trimmed by 4 bases and J by 0 bases, leaving 9 bases between them. From germline, CDR1 is SNHLY and CDR2 FYNNEI. The CDR3 sequence is 14 residues long.